These 30 T cell receptor beta chains share one sample of origin, sequenced in a study of shared clonotypes between healthy human individuals (dated by TCRdb to the early 2020s). The receptor library was made with the immunoSEQ multiplex PCR assay. What TCRdb holds here is the immuneACCESS table cut down to in-frame rearrangements. Part of the clones is not present; checked against another copy, under half of the missing clones reflect an unresolved V gene, and the others are unexplained. The table for this sample lists approximately 500,000 clones; about 72% of them were counted only once. Of the sample, approximately 12% falls within the top ten clones. Sequencing was performed on PBMCs. The receptors derive from a middle-aged woman in good health. Some clones in this sample may be carry-over from other donors' samples.

This clone was seen only once. V and J are TRBV6-5 and TRBJ2-7, with D uncertain. Germline V lookup: CDR1 MNHEY, CDR2 SVGAGI. This CDR3 contains 14 residues. V lost 2 bases and J lost 3, with 11 bases in between. The CDR3 nucleotides read TGTGCCAGCAGTTACGCCAAATTGGGCTACGAGCAGTACTTC. It codes for CASSYAKLGYEQYF.

The rearrangement joins TRBV4-3 to TRBJ2-3, with 7 bases identical to TRBD1. Germline V gene sequence: CDR1 LGHNA, CDR2 YSLEER. V lost 0 bases to trimming and J lost 7 bases; unmatched junction nucleotides: 7. The CDR3 spans 15 residues. The CDR3 region has the DNA TGCGCCAGCAGCCAAGATCAGCAGGGGGTGTATACGCAGTATTTT. It codes for CASSQDQQGVYTQYF.

The chain employs TRBV5-5 and TRBJ2-7; TRBD2 agrees at 12 bases. The CDR3 extends over 15 amino acids. J lost 3 bases, V lost 4 bases, and 5 bases had no gene match. The V gene's germline CDR1 is SGHKS and CDR2 YYEKEE (reference sequence). The CDR3 protein is CASSPGTSGFYEQYF. CDR3 coding DNA: TGTGCCAGCAGCCCCGGGACTAGCGGGTTCTACGAGCAGTACTTC.

CDR3 residues: CASSYNQETQYF. For the CDR3, the DNA is TGCGCCAGCAGCTATAACCAAGAGACCCAGTACTTC. This chain joins TRBV5-1 and TRBJ2-5, with D uncertain. The V end lost 3 bases, the J end lost 0 bases, and 3 bases lay between the germline ends. The germline CDR1 and CDR2 sequences are SGHRS and YFSETQ. CDR3 length: 12 amino acids.

The V gene is TRBV11-2, the J gene TRBJ1-2; TRBD1 is a possible D gene (6 bases). Between the trimmed V and J ends, which lost 6 bases and 8 bases, there was a span of 25 bases. This CDR3 comprises 16 residues. The V gene's germline CDR1 is SGHAT and CDR2 FQNNGV. The CDR3 sequence: CASSQLRGLEIWGYTF. In DNA form, the CDR3 reads TGTGCCAGCAGTCAACTCAGGGGTTTGGAAATATGGGGCTACACCTTC.

J is TRBJ1-2 and V is TRBV20-1; 7 positions agree with TRBD1. Losses at the gene ends were 6 bases for V and 8 bases for J; bases not matched to a gene: 6. Germline CDR1 reads DFQATT; CDR2 reads SNEGSKA (reference sequence). This CDR3 is built from 11 residues. In nucleotides, the CDR3 is TGCAGTGCGGAAGGGGGCTGGGGCTACACCTTC. Translated: CSAEGGWGYTF.

This chain connects TRBV19 to TRBJ2-7; D not certain. CDR3 length: 13 residues. Germline lookup yields CDR1 LNHDA and CDR2 SQIVND (reference sequence). The ends were cut back, 1 base at V and 4 bases at J, with 8 bases in the middle. The CDR3 loop is CASSIAGPYEQYF. CDR3 coding DNA: TGTGCCAGTAGTATAGCGGGTCCGTACGAGCAGTACTTC.

The chain joins TRBV7-9 to TRBJ2-3; the match to TRBD2 covers 7 bases. The length of the CDR3 is 15 residues. V lost 5 bases and J lost 2; bases outside the gene matches: 7. Germline CDR1 is SEHNR and CDR2 is FQNEAQ (reference sequence). CDR3 in DNA: TGTGCCAGCAGCCCCTCGGGGGGACCCACAGATACGCAGTATTTT. Translating gives CASSPSGGPTDTQYF.

The chain combines TRBV2 with TRBJ1-4; unclear D gene. The germline V and J ends were trimmed by 2 bases and 3 bases, with 10 bases remaining between them. This CDR3 is built from 15 residues. Germline V gene lookup returns CDR1 SNHLY and CDR2 FYNNEI. The CDR3 region is CASSELDEANEKLFF. The CDR3 DNA reads as TGTGCCAGCAGTGAATTGGACGAGGCTAATGAAAAACTGTTTTTT. Variable domain in full (rest from reference TRBV2 and TRBJ1-4): EPEVTQTPSHQVTQMGQEVILRCVPISNHLYFYWYRQILGQKVEFLVSFYNNEISEKSEIFDDQFSVERPDGSNFTLKIRSTKLEDSAMYFCASSELDEANEKLFFGSGTQLSVL.

The V and J genes are TRBV27 and TRBJ1-2; D is undetermined. The length of the CDR3 is 13 residues. CDR1 and CDR2 from the germline V gene are MNHEY and SMNVEV (reference sequence). The V end lost 5 bases, the J end lost 2 bases, and 9 bases lay between the germline ends. The CDR3: CASSDPGNYGYTF. The CDR3 coding sequence is TGTGCCAGCAGTGATCCCGGGAACTATGGCTACACCTTC.

The gene calls are TRBV27 and TRBJ2-7; no reliable D call. In germline, CDR1 is MNHEY, CDR2 SMNVEV (reference sequence). Trimming stripped 5 bases from V and 4 bases from J, with 15 bases between. The CDR3 runs 14 residues. CDR3 nucleotide sequence: TGTGCCAGCAGTCCCCCAAGAGGCCCATACGAGCAGTACTTC. It yields the protein CASSPPRGPYEQYF.

V usage is TRBV10-3 and J usage is TRBJ1-1, with a weak D call TRBD1 (6 bases). The CDR3 is 12 amino acids. V was cut by 6 bases and J by 5 bases, with 10 bases left in between. Per the germline V gene, CDR1 is ENHRY and CDR2 is SYGVKD. This CDR3 is CAIREGQTEAFF. The CDR3 coding sequence is TGTGCCATCAGGGAAGGACAGACTGAAGCTTTCTTT.

On this clone: Other nucleotide sequences in the sample specify the same CDR3. The chain is built from TRBV5-4 and TRBJ1-1; 7 positions agree with TRBD1. Trimming cost V 2 bases and J 3 bases; bases outside gene matches: 1. The CDR3 loop spans 13 amino acids. From germline, CDR1 is SGHNT and CDR2 YYREEE (reference sequence). The CDR3 DNA reads TGTGCCAGCAGCTTCGACAGGGACACTGAAGCTTTCTTT. Its translation is CASSFDRDTEAFF.

This clone was seen only once. The chain links TRBV7-2 to TRBJ2-3, with unresolved D. V was shortened by 7 bases and J by 0 bases, with 5 bases between the two germline ends. CDR3 length: 12 amino acids. Per the germline V gene, CDR1 is SGHTA and CDR2 is FQGNSA. CDR3 protein: CASNPSTDTQYF. The CDR3 nucleotides are TGTGCCAGCAACCCGAGCACAGATACGCAGTATTTT.

This rearrangement joins TRBV6-6 to TRBJ1-6, with D hard to call. CDR1 is MNHNY, CDR2 SVGAGI, per germline (reference sequence). V was cut by 6 bases and J by 6 bases, with 12 bases left in between. This CDR3 contains 14 residues. The CDR3 DNA reads TGTGCCAGCAGGACCGTCCTATCTAATTCACCCCTCCACTTT. Protein product: CASRTVLSNSPLHF.

Details on this clone: Given the absence of the conserved phenylalanine or tryptophan at the CDR3 end, a read error is likely. The chain joins TRBV5-1 to TRBJ2-7; maybe TRBD2 (6 bases). The CDR3 is made up of 13 amino acids. Germline V gene data show CDR1 as SGHRS and CDR2 as YFSETQ. V was cut by 4 bases and J by 2 bases, with 10 bases left in between. The chain's CDR3 is CASSPGGPYEQYL. DNA of the CDR3: TGCGCCAGCAGCCCCGGAGGGCCCTACGAGCAGTACTTA.

CDR3 protein: CASIAGRAYEQYF. Here the CDR3 DNA reads TGTGCCAGTATAGCGGGAAGGGCCTACGAGCAGTACTTC. This chain uses TRBV28 with TRBJ2-5; 8 bases match TRBD2. The end of the DNA is better explained by TRBJ2-7, so the J call may be wrong. Germline V CDR1 and CDR2: MDHEN, SYDVKM. The CDR3 is 13 residues long.

The CDR3 DNA reads as TGCGCCAGCGGGGCGACAAGGGGAAGTGAGCAGTTCTTC. Translation: CASGATRGSEQFF. V usage is TRBV5-1 and J usage is TRBJ2-1; perhaps TRBD1 as D (5 bases). The CDR3 contains 13 residues. V was trimmed by 7 bases and J by 9 bases, leaving 17 bases between them. Per germline, CDR1 SGHRS and CDR2 YFSETQ.

This clone was observed many times. The chain couples TRBV18 to TRBJ2-7, with D perhaps TRBD2 (6 bases). V was clipped by 3 bases and J by 7 bases, with 22 bases between them. Looked up from germline, CDR1 is KGHSH and CDR2 is LQKENI. The CDR3 runs 16 residues. The CDR3 here is CASSPIGSGSGWEQYF. The CDR3 coding sequence is TGTGCCAGCTCACCGATCGGTAGCGGCTCAGGGTGGGAGCAGTACTTC.

The V call is TRBV27, the J call TRBJ1-2; 11 bases are shared with TRBD1. CDR1 is MNHEY and CDR2 is SMNVEV in the germline V gene (reference sequence). The junction had 1 base not matched to a gene; V was cut back by 0 bases and J by 4 bases. CDR3 length: 15 residues. CDR3 DNA: TGTGCCAGCAGTTTATCCGGGACAGGGGGCTATGGCTACACCTTC. It translates to CASSLSGTGGYGYTF.

The rearrangement joins TRBV4-3 to TRBJ1-5; no clear D. Trimming stripped 4 bases from V and 5 bases from J, with 12 bases between. Germline CDR1 and CDR2: LGHNA and YSLEER. The CDR3 is 14 residues long. The CDR3 DNA sequence: TGCGCCAGCAGCCTTGGGCTAGGTTATCAGCCCCAGCATTTT. Protein: CASSLGLGYQPQHF.

The chain couples TRBV19 to TRBJ1-1; possibly TRBD1 for D (5 bases). Trimming took off 3 bases at V and 4 bases at J, with 12 bases between the two ends. This CDR3 contains 14 residues. Germline V gives CDR1 LNHDA, CDR2 SQIVND (reference sequence). CDR3 sequence reads: CASSMQGLSTEAFF. The DNA of the CDR3 is TGTGCCAGTAGTATGCAGGGTCTAAGCACTGAAGCTTTCTTT.

This chain joins TRBV7-2 and TRBJ2-1; no clear D gene. Germline values: CDR1 SGHTA, CDR2 FQGNSA. The CDR3 runs to 12 residues. V dropped 1 base and J dropped 7 bases, with 5 bases sitting between them. CDR3 coding DNA: TGTGCCAGCAGCTTAGGGCTGAATGAGCAGTTCTTC. It is translated as CASSLGLNEQFF.

The chain joins TRBV28 to TRBJ1-5; TRBD1 matches at 9 bases. With V trimmed by 6 bases and J by 5 bases, 5 bases remained unmatched. The CDR3 has 14 residues. Germline V gene lookup returns CDR1 MDHEN and CDR2 SYDVKM. This chain's CDR3 is CASSLTGGHQPQHF. The CDR3 nucleotides are TGTGCCAGCAGCCTGACAGGGGGGCATCAGCCCCAGCATTTT.

The rearrangement uses TRBV28 and TRBJ1-2; tentatively, D is TRBD1 (5 bases). This CDR3 has 13 residues. The V and J ends lost 3 bases and 7 bases respectively, with 12 bases between them. Germline V lookup: CDR1 MDHEN, CDR2 SYDVKM. As DNA, the CDR3 is TGTGCCAGCAGTTTGGGGGGTACCAGTGGCTACACCTTC. It is translated as CASSLGGTSGYTF.

This chain joins TRBV7-9 and TRBJ1-2; D uncertain. This CDR3 has 16 amino acids. V was cut by 5 bases and J by 5 bases, with 21 bases left in between. CDR1 SEHNR and CDR2 FQNEAQ come from the germline V gene (reference sequence). CDR3 loop: CASSPPLGKTRYGYTF. CDR3 in DNA: TGTGCCAGCAGCCCCCCTTTGGGGAAAACTCGTTATGGCTACACCTTC.

This chain uses TRBV18 with TRBJ1-5, with D possibly matching TRBD1 (6 bases). V lost 4 bases and J lost 0, with 10 bases in between. Germline V gives CDR1 KGHSH, CDR2 LQKENI. CDR3 length: 15 amino acids. The CDR3 loop is CASSLGGHSNQPQHF. In DNA form, the CDR3 reads TGTGCCAGCTCACTGGGGGGCCATAGCAATCAGCCCCAGCATTTT. The full variable domain, its missing parts supplied by reference TRBV18 and TRBJ1-5, is NAGVMQNPRHLVRRRGQEARLRCSPMKGHSHVYWYRQLPEEGLKFMVYLQKENIIDESGMPKERFSAEFPKEGPSILRIQQVVRGDSAAYFCASSLGGHSNQPQHFGDGTRLSIL.

The chain combines TRBV7-2 with TRBJ2-7; possible D gene TRBD2, 7 bases. Germline lookup yields CDR1 SGHTA and CDR2 FQGNSA. The V end lost 8 bases, the J end lost 4 bases, and 18 bases lay between the germline ends. The CDR3 sequence is 14 residues long. CDR3 sequence (DNA): TGTGCCAGCGGGCGAGGGGGAGGGCCGTACGAGCAGTACTTC. Amino acid sequence: CASGRGGGPYEQYF.

A single count supports this clone. The gene calls are TRBV2 and TRBJ2-3; D is possibly TRBD1 (5 bases). V lost 5 bases, J lost 4 bases, and 10 bases lay in between. Germline lookup yields CDR1 SNHLY and CDR2 FYNNEI. This CDR3 is built from 13 residues. Here the CDR3 reads CASSPDIPDTQYF. CDR3 in DNA: TGTGCCAGCAGTCCGGACATCCCAGATACGCAGTATTTT.

J is TRBJ2-5 and V is TRBV6-5; the D is unclear. V lost 3 bases and J 5 bases, leaving 13 bases between the germline ends. CDR3 length equals 14 residues. Looked up from germline, CDR1 is MNHEY and CDR2 is SVGAGI. This chain's CDR3 is CASSYGQTPETQYF. The DNA of the CDR3 is TGTGCCAGCAGTTATGGGCAGACACCGGAGACCCAGTACTTC.